Here is one TCR beta chain with its context. The antigen is undetermined. 60 Vbeta and 13 Jbeta primers were used in PCR. Method: immunoSEQ multiplex PCR; TCRdb's copy keeps in-frame clones and lacks some. The profile shows around 98,000 clones, 79% of them singletons. The record originates from a study of cytomegalovirus exposure and HLA in healthy donors. Findings and caveats of the study: Researchers reported in a later analysis that a missense DCLRE1C variant was tied to TCR beta V- and J-gene trimming.

Germline V gene sequence: CDR1 SGHRS, CDR2 YFSETQ. The CDR3 length is 15 residues. The V and J ends lost 0 bases and 5 bases respectively, with 14 bases between them. The sample comprised PBMCs. This chain links TRBV5-1 with TRBJ1-1; D is unclear. The source is a woman aged 40-49 years in good health and CMV-seronegative. CDR3 sequence: CASSLVSPSMTEAFF. In DNA form, the CDR3 reads TGCGCCAGCAGCTTGGTGAGCCCCTCGATGACTGAAGCTTTCTTT.